Below, 5 T cell receptor beta chains from the same sample are listed, as sequenced in a study of blood T cell repertoires in COVID-19. Libraries were prepared by immunoSEQ multiplex PCR; TCRdb keeps only in-frame clonotypes and omits some of them. Of approximately 450,000 clones detected, 70% to 90% appear once; the ten largest clones hold nearly 2%. Specimen: PBMCs or T cells enriched from blood (not recorded which). All receptors come from a woman aged 18-29 years with acute COVID-19.

The V and J genes are TRBV28 and TRBJ1-2; 9 bases map to TRBD1. V dropped 5 bases and J dropped 4; count of bases not matched to a gene: 5. The CDR3 contains 14 residues. Germline loops: CDR1 MDHEN, CDR2 SYDVKM. CDR3 amino acids: CASSPDRGIYGYTF. The CDR3 DNA reads as TGTGCCAGCAGTCCGGACAGGGGAATCTATGGCTACACCTTC.

V usage is TRBV11-2 and J usage is TRBJ2-5; 7 bases match TRBD1. Germline CDR1 is SGHAT and CDR2 is FQNNGV. This CDR3 has 15 amino acids. The V and J ends lost 1 base and 1 base, in that order; junction bases with no gene match: 3. This CDR3 reads CASSLGTGPQETQYF. The DNA of the CDR3 is TGTGCCAGCAGCTTAGGGACAGGCCCCCAAGAGACCCAGTACTTC.

This chain connects TRBV3-1 (or the pseudogene TRBV3-2) to TRBJ1-1, with TRBD1 matching over 8 bases. The V and J ends lost 4 bases and 0 bases, in that order; junction bases with no gene match: 7. The CDR3 spans 16 residues. Germline lookup yields CDR1 LGHDT and CDR2 YNNKEL (reference sequence). The CDR3 region is CASSPRQGLMNTEAFF. The CDR3 nucleotides read TGTGCCAGCAGCCCCCGACAGGGGTTGATGAACACTGAAGCTTTCTTT.

The rearrangement joins TRBV9 to TRBJ2-3; TRBD2 agrees at 14 bases. CDR1 and CDR2 (germline): SGDLS, YYNGEE. The junction had 2 bases not matched to a gene; V was cut back by 3 bases and J by 5 bases. CDR3 length equals 15 residues. The CDR3 DNA reads TGTGCCAGCAGCGGGACTAGCGGGGGGCGAGATACGCAGTATTTT. This gives the protein CASSGTSGGRDTQYF.

The chain is built from TRBV6-5 and TRBJ1-5; D ambiguous. V was shortened by 0 bases and J by 5 bases, with 8 bases between the two germline ends. The CDR3 sequence is 14 residues long. Germline-derived CDR1 and CDR2 are MNHEY and SVGAGI. CDR3 residues: CASSYSRSDQPQHF. CDR3 DNA: TGTGCCAGCAGTTACTCGCGATCTGATCAGCCCCAGCATTTT.